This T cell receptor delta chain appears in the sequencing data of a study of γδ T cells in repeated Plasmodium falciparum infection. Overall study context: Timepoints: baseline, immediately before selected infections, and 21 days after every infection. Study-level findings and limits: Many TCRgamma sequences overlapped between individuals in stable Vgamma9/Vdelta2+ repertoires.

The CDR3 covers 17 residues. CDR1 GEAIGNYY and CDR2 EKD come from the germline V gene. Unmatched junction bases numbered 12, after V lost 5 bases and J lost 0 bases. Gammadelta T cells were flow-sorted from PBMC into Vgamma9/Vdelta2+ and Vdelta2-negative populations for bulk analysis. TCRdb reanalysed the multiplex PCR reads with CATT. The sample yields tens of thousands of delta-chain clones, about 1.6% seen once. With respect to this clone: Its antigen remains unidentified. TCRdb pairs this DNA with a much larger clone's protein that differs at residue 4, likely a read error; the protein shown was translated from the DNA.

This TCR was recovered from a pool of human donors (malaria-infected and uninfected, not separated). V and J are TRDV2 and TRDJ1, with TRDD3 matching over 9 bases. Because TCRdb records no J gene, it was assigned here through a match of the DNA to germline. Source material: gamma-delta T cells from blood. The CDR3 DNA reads TGTGCCTGTGGCCCCCTAGTACTGGGGGACCACACCGATAAACTCATCTTT. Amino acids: CACGPLVLGDHTDKLIF.